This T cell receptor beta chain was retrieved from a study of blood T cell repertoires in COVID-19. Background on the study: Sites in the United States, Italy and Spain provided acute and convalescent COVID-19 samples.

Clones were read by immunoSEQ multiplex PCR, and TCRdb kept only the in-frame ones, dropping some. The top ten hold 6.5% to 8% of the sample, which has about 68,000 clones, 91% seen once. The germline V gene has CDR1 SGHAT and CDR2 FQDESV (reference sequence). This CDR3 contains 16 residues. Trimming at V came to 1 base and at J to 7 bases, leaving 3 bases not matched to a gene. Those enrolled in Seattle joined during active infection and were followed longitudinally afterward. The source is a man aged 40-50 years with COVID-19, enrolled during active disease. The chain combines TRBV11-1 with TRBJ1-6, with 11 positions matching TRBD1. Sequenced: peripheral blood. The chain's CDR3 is CASSLEGTGGNSPLHF. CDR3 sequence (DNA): TGTGCCAGCAGCTTAGAAGGGACAGGGGGAAATTCACCCCTCCACTTT.